A selection of T cell receptor beta chains follows, all from one sample in a study of blood T cell repertoires in COVID-19. The method was immunoSEQ multiplex PCR; TCRdb's version includes in-frame clones alone and lacks a portion of them. The sample contains 150,000 to 200,000 clones, 85% to 90% of which appear only once. Sequenced sample: peripheral blood. The receptors were sampled from a woman in her 70s with COVID-19, enrolled during active disease. The conserved cysteine and the conserved F or W are not part of the CDR3 here. Each record gives: V gene, J gene, CDR3 protein.

TRBV19	TRBJ2-1	ASSTRGNEQF
TRBV3-1/TRBV3-2	TRBJ2-5	ASSQRLIRASGGARAQETQY
TRBV5-1	TRBJ2-1	ASTSRPRSGVDEQF
TRBV28	TRBJ2-7	ATDSDLSYEQY
TRBV25-1	TRBJ1-3	ASSDNIFTIY
TRBV5-6	TRBJ1-4	ASSSLYRAPTTNEKLF
TRBV12-3/TRBV12-4	TRBJ1-2	ASNDRVGGYT
TRBV29-1	TRBJ2-1	SVGRGGAKF
TRBV6-4	TRBJ1-5	ASSDPRQGLGQPQH
TRBV5-1	TRBJ1-2	ASSLETGRDGYT
TRBV5-1	TRBJ2-5	ASSGETQY
TRBV3-1/TRBV3-2	TRBJ1-6	ASSQDTVNSPLH
TRBV4-2	TRBJ2-1	ASSQELRGGLYNEQF
TRBV28	TRBJ1-5	ASSSRDSLNQPQH
TRBV7-6	TRBJ2-7	ASSLASGQGYEQY
TRBV11-2	TRBJ1-2	ASSTDRGGGYT
TRBV7-9	TRBJ2-2	ASTPQGGNTGELF
TRBV7-9	TRBJ1-4	ASSSDRLKLF
TRBV7-9	TRBJ1-2	ASSTGANYGYT
TRBV7-2	TRBJ1-1	ASSRPGIPEAF
TRBV19	TRBJ2-2	ASSIITVYYSNTGELF
TRBV28	TRBJ1-6	ASRRTGAHSPLH
TRBV7-3	TRBJ2-1	ASSPKAGGLYNEQF
TRBV3-1/TRBV3-2	TRBJ1-2	ASSQDFAGSGYGYT
TRBV12-3/TRBV12-4	TRBJ1-1	ASSPQGATEAF
TRBV29-1	TRBJ1-1	SVRQGPLNTEAF
TRBV7-9	TRBJ2-4	ASSRPGSPGQNIQY
TRBV19	TRBJ1-6	ASSMGRVNSPLH
TRBV5-1	TRBJ2-7	ASSFHYEQY
TRBV5-4	TRBJ2-5	ASRRAFSIETQY
TRBV24-1	TRBJ1-5	ATSDFGDQPQH
TRBV28	TRBJ1-2	ASTPGTGIDYGYT
TRBV21-1	TRBJ1-4	AGEHEYEKLF
TRBV9	TRBJ2-3	ASSPVTDTQY
TRBV7-8	TRBJ2-7	ASRYLQGSYEQY
TRBV5-6	TRBJ1-2	ASSPGGLGGYT
TRBV27	TRBJ1-6	ASSEQGLHSPLH